These T cell receptor beta chains were read from a single sample in a study of vaccination effects on CD4 cells after COVID-19. Sequencing used immunoSEQ multiplex PCR; TCRdb keeps in-frame clones, though not all of them. The sample has about 79,000 clones, 74% seen once; the top ten hold 1.5% to 2%. For these TCRs, the target antigens are not known. Sequenced material: CD4+ T cells from PBMCs cultured with HCoV-229E spike peptides, taken before COVID-19 vaccination. These receptors were obtained from a human donor who received a COVID-19 vaccine. Both conserved end residues are part of each CDR3. A D gene is named only where the DNA matches it firmly. Expanded clones get a size class; other rows say once, few or many, or leave the size out.

TRBJ1-4	TRBV10-3	-	-	TGTGCCATCAGTGACACGGGGGGTATTTCGGTGAATTACGAAAAACTGTTTTTT	CAISDTGGISVNYEKLFF
TRBJ2-2	TRBV30	-	-	TGTGCCTGGGCCCGTCCGGGGGCCGGGGAGCTGTTTTTT	CAWARPGAGELFF
TRBJ1-6	TRBV25-1	-	-	TGTGCCAGCAGGGCTAACAGGGCTAATTCACCCCTCCACTTT	CASRANRANSPLHF
TRBJ2-5	TRBV7-7	-	-	TGTGCCAGCAGCCCAGTCGGGACATTCCAAGAGACCCAGTACTTC	CASSPVGTFQETQYF
TRBJ2-3	TRBV6-4	-	TRBD2	TGTGCCAGCAGCCTCAGCGGGGGTAGAACAGATACGCAGTATTTT	CASSLSGGRTDTQYF
TRBJ1-2	TRBV4-3	-	-	TGCGCCAGCAGCCAAGAGGGTGGGCTTGGCTACACCTTC	CASSQEGGLGYTF
TRBJ1-2	TRBV29-1	-	-	TGCAGCGTTGAAGATTCCGGGGGCCATGGCTACACCTTC	CSVEDSGGHGYTF
TRBJ2-3	TRBV30	-	-	TGTGCCTGGACCGAAAGCTGGGATACGCAGTATTTT	CAWTESWDTQYF
TRBJ2-2	TRBV5-1	-	TRBD2	TGCGCCAGCAGCTACGGGGGGGGGAACACCGGGGAGCTGTTTTTT	CASSYGGGNTGELFF
TRBJ2-1	TRBV7-8	-	-	TGTGCCAGCAGCTTAGAGAGACTAGTGGTCTATGAGCAGTTCTTC	CASSLERLVVYEQFF
TRBJ1-1	TRBV4-1	-	-	TGCGCCAGCAGCCACTCCCTGCTTCGGGGCGCTCCCGAAGCTTTCTTT	CASSHSLLRGAPEAFF
TRBJ1-2	TRBV5-5	-	-	TGTGCCAGCAGCGTCGCCGGACGGGTGCTCTATGGCTACACCTTC	CASSVAGRVLYGYTF
TRBJ1-6	TRBV7-8	-	-	TGTGCCAGCAGCTCCCAGGGATCGGTTAATTCACCCCTCCACTTT	CASSSQGSVNSPLHF
TRBJ1-2	TRBV5-4	-	-	TGTGCCAGCAGCTTGTCCATACAGACGTATGGCTACACCTTC	CASSLSIQTYGYTF
TRBJ1-2	TRBV7-2	few	-	TGTGCCAGCAGCCACCCGGGACCCAGATATGGCTACACCTTC	CASSHPGPRYGYTF
TRBJ2-2	TRBV6-1	-	TRBD2	TGTGCCAGCAGTGAAGTCACAGCTAGCGGGGCGAACACCGGGGAGCTGTTTTTT	CASSEVTASGANTGELFF
TRBJ1-6	TRBV27	few	-	TGTGCCAGCAGTTTAGTTGCGGGGGATAATTCACCCCTCCACTTT	CASSLVAGDNSPLHF
TRBJ1-5	TRBV18	-	-	TGTGCCAGCTCAGGTGGCCCCAATAGCAATCAGCCCCAGCATTTT	CASSGGPNSNQPQHF
TRBJ1-2	TRBV25-1	-	-	TGTGCCAGCAGTGAATATAAGGACCCCCCGAGTGACTATGGCTACACCTTC	CASSEYKDPPSDYGYTF
TRBJ2-2	TRBV7-3	-	-	TGTGCCAGCAGCTTAAACCGGGGGCAGTCCGGGGAGCTGTTTTTT	CASSLNRGQSGELFF
TRBJ1-3	TRBV18	-	-	TGTGCCAGCTCACCAGGGATGACTGGAAACACCATATATTTT	CASSPGMTGNTIYF
TRBJ1-5	TRBV2	-	-	TGTGCCAGCCGGGCAGGGGACAATTCGGATCAGCCCCAGCATTTT	CASRAGDNSDQPQHF
TRBJ2-1	TRBV9	-	-	TGTGCCAGCAGCGTGAGGGAGCTCTACAATGAGCAGTTCTTC	CASSVRELYNEQFF
TRBJ2-1	TRBV10-3	few	-	TGTGCCATCAGTGAGTTGGGGGAGCAGTTCTTC	CAISELGEQFF
TRBJ1-5	TRBV10-3	few	-	TGTGCCATCAGTGCACAGGGTCAGTGGAGCAATCAGCCCCAGCATTTT	CAISAQGQWSNQPQHF
TRBJ1-1	TRBV4-1	few	-	TGCGCCAGCAGCCAAGAGAGGGTGGTGAGACGTGAAGCTTTCTTT	CASSQERVVRREAFF
TRBJ2-2	TRBV24-1	-	-	TGTGCCACCAGTGATCCCAGGGCGAACACCGGGGAGCTGTTTTTT	CATSDPRANTGELFF
TRBJ1-3	TRBV2	-	-	TGTGCCAGCAGTGAAGTCAGGTCTGGAAACACCATATATTTT	CASSEVRSGNTIYF
TRBJ1-5	TRBV10-1	few	-	TGCGCCAGCAGTGAGTCCCCTAATCAGCCCCAGCATTTT	CASSESPNQPQHF
TRBJ2-5	TRBV7-2	once	TRBD2	TGTGCCAGCAGCTTACGAGCGGGGGGGCTACAGTACTTC	CASSLRAGGLQYF
TRBJ1-5	TRBV30	few	TRBD1	TGTGCCTGGAGTGTACAGGGGACTCAGCCCCAGCATTTT	CAWSVQGTQPQHF
TRBJ2-5	TRBV6-5	-	-	TGTGCCAGCAGGGCCCCGCAAGAGACCCAGTACTTC	CASRAPQETQYF
TRBJ1-2	TRBV7-2	-	-	TGTGCCAGCAGCTTAACGGAGGGGTTGGGCGGGAGTGGCTACACCTTC	CASSLTEGLGGSGYTF
TRBJ2-1	TRBV18	-	-	TGTGCCAGCTCACCAACAGTCGCTGAGCAGTTCTTC	CASSPTVAEQFF
TRBJ1-4	TRBV3-1/TRBV3-2	-	-	TGTGCCAGCAGGAGGGGGGCTAATGAAAAACTGTTTTTT	CASRRGANEKLFF
TRBJ2-1	TRBV24-1	-	TRBD2	TGTGCCACCAGTGATCTTAGCGGGTCTTCCTACAATGAGCAGTTCTTC	CATSDLSGSSYNEQFF
TRBJ2-5	TRBV6-6	-	-	TGTGCCAGCAGTCCGCGCGGAGGAGCCTTACAAGAGACCCAGTACTTC	CASSPRGGALQETQYF
TRBJ1-2	TRBV28	-	-	TGTGCCACTCGAAAGGGGGGTTATGGCTACACCTTC	CATRKGGYGYTF
TRBJ1-2	TRBV3-1/TRBV3-2	-	TRBD1	TGTGCCAGCAGCCGGGGACAGGGGTATGGCTACACCTTC	CASSRGQGYGYTF
TRBJ2-2	TRBV19	-	-	TGTGCCAGTAGTAGGGGCGACGCGAACACCGGGGAGCTGTTTTTT	CASSRGDANTGELFF
TRBJ2-5	TRBV7-8	-	-	TGTGCCAGCAGCTTCCAAGATTCCTTGTACCAAGAGACCCAGTACTTC	CASSFQDSLYQETQYF
TRBJ1-6	TRBV3-1/TRBV3-2	few	-	TGTGCCAGCAGCCAAGAAGGGGCCCAGAAGAATTCACCCCTCCACTTT	CASSQEGAQKNSPLHF
TRBJ1-2	TRBV6-5	-	TRBD1	TGTGCCAGCAGTTACCCTACAGGGGGCGGGTATGGCTACACCTTC	CASSYPTGGGYGYTF
TRBJ1-5	TRBV2	-	-	TGTGCCAGCAACCCGGGTCGGGGAAATCAGCCCCAGCATTTT	CASNPGRGNQPQHF
TRBJ1-3	TRBV11-2	-	-	TGTGCCAGCAGCCCCCAAAGCACGGGGGGCGCAAGGTTT	CASSPQSTGGARF
TRBJ1-5	TRBV2	-	TRBD1	TGTGCCAGCAGTGGGACAGGGGGGCCGCAGCCCCAGCATTTT	CASSGTGGPQPQHF
TRBJ1-1	TRBV4-1	-	-	TGCGCCAGCAGCCCCAATACAGGGTCTGAAGCTTTCTTT	CASSPNTGSEAFF
TRBJ1-2	TRBV4-2	-	-	TGTGCCAGCAGCCTCGGGGAGGGGCGCGGCTACACCTTC	CASSLGEGRGYTF
TRBJ2-5	TRBV7-2	-	-	TGTGCCAGCAGCCTCCCCCTGGAGACCCAGTACTTC	CASSLPLETQYF